Each of the 18 T cell receptor beta chains below was sequenced from the same sample in a study of blood T cells in healthy people across ages. The use of a sample-barcoded 5' primer and a J-beta primer mix characterized a second PCR of roughly 6 to 12 cycles. Each CDR3 protein gets one entry after TCRdb re-called the 5' RACE reads with MiXCR. The data show roughly 800,000 distinct CDR3 sequences, with over 45% seen just once and over 20% held by the top ten. Sequencing input: blood. Receptors were obtained from a man aged 30 to 45 in good health.

V usage is TRBV10-3 and J usage is TRBJ2-5, with TRBD2 matching 10 bases. V gave up 5 bases and J gave up 2 bases; unmatched junction bases: 11. Germline V gene sequence: CDR1 ENHRY, CDR2 SYGVKD. The CDR3 spans 17 residues. The CDR3 loop is CAISSSGGAGGQETQYF. The CDR3 bases are TGTGCCATCAGTTCTTCAGGGGGAGCGGGAGGGCAAGAGACCCAGTACTTC.

This chain links TRBV11-1 with TRBJ2-1, with 7 bases that match TRBD1. The germline V gene encodes CDR1 SGHAT and CDR2 FQDESV (reference sequence). Trimming removed 5 bases from V and 0 bases from J; junction bases left unmatched: 7. The CDR3 is 16 amino acids. The CDR3 DNA is TGTGCCAGCAGCCCCAGGGACAGCCGCTCCTACAATGAGCAGTTCTTC. It translates to CASSPRDSRSYNEQFF.

To note about this clonotype: A much larger clone is a single base away; this may be a read error. The rearrangement joins TRBV7-2 to TRBJ2-2; D call uncertain. CDR1 is SGHTA, CDR2 FQGNSA, per germline. CDR3 length: 14 residues. The CDR3 DNA sequence: TGTGTCAGCAGCCCCAGTCACATCTCCGGGGAGCTGTTTTTT. This gives the protein CVSSPSHISGELFF.

This rearrangement joins TRBV25-1 to TRBJ2-7; 9 positions agree with TRBD2. This CDR3 is 16 amino acids long. Germline V gives CDR1 MGHDK, CDR2 SYGVNS. After removal of 5 bases from V and 0 bases from J, the junction contained 8 bases not matched to a gene. CDR3 amino acids: CASSITGTSSSYEQYF. The DNA of the CDR3 is TGTGCCAGCAGTATTACCGGGACTAGCAGCTCCTACGAGCAGTACTTC.

There are a few counts of this clonotype. The rearrangement joins TRBV6-1 to TRBJ1-2, with D maybe TRBD1 (6 bases). V lost 8 bases to trimming and J lost 6 bases, with 10 bases between them. The CDR3 is made up of 11 amino acids. The V gene's germline CDR1 is MNHNS and CDR2 SASEGT. The CDR3: CASGRGDGYTF. The DNA for the CDR3 is TGTGCCAGCGGCAGGGGAGATGGCTACACCTTC.

CDR3 protein: CSAIPSISYNEQFF. CDR3 nucleotide sequence: TGCAGTGCTATCCCCAGCATCTCCTACAATGAGCAGTTCTTC. J is TRBJ2-1 and V is TRBV20-1; D call uncertain. This CDR3 contains 14 residues. V was cut by 4 bases and J by 0 bases, with 10 bases left in between. From germline, CDR1 is DFQATT and CDR2 SNEGSKA (reference sequence).

This clonotype showed up just once. The chain uses TRBV7-2 and TRBJ2-3, with 9 bases fitting TRBD2. Germline V CDR1 and CDR2: SGHTA, FQGNSA. J was trimmed by 5 bases and V by 5 bases; bases with no gene match: 11. The CDR3 is made up of 16 amino acids. This CDR3 reads CASSPRLAVKGDTQYF. The DNA for the CDR3 is TGTGCCAGCAGCCCTCGACTAGCGGTAAAGGGAGATACGCAGTATTTT.

The chain uses TRBV28 and TRBJ2-7; D gene ambiguous. Deletions cut 5 bases from V and 0 bases from J, with 11 bases between. Germline V lookup: CDR1 MDHEN, CDR2 SYDVKM. The CDR3 sequence is 14 residues long. Here the CDR3 reads CASSPYLNSYEQYF. The CDR3 nucleotides read TGTGCCAGCAGTCCCTACCTGAACTCCTACGAGCAGTACTTC.

The chain carries TRBV4-3 and TRBJ2-1; D is undetermined. V lost 4 bases to trimming and J lost 0 bases, with 19 bases between them. The CDR3 is 18 amino acids. Germline CDR1 is LGHNA and CDR2 is YSLEER. Here the CDR3 reads CASSPLGSKSSSYNEQFF. For the CDR3, the DNA is TGCGCCAGCAGCCCCCTAGGTTCGAAGAGCAGCTCCTACAATGAGCAGTTCTTC.

Note on this clonotype: This may come from a read error, since a much larger clone is one base off. The chain couples TRBV13 to TRBJ2-5; tentative D call: TRBD1 (6 bases). The V end was cut by 2 bases, the J end by 11 bases, with 18 bases between. The length of the CDR3 is 14 residues. From germline, CDR1 is PRHDT and CDR2 FYEKMQ (reference sequence). The CDR3: CASSLIQGWDEQYF. The CDR3, as DNA: TGTGCCAGCAGCTTAATACAGGGCTGGGATGAGCAGTACTTC.

Concerning this clonotype: A read error may be the cause here, since a much bigger clone is one base away. This chain links TRBV6-5 with TRBJ2-1; D may match TRBD1 or TRBD2 (7 bases each). Germline V gene data show CDR1 as MNHEY and CDR2 as SVGAGI. The CDR3 sequence is 15 residues long. In DNA, the CDR3 is TGTCCCAGCAGTTACTCGCAGGGGGGGTACAATGAGCAGTTCTTC. It translates to CPSSYSQGGYNEQFF.

The chain has TRBV7-3 and TRBJ2-3, with 10 bases identical to TRBD2. CDR3 size: 18 residues. V shed 0 bases, J shed 1 base, and the junction held 7 bases outside the gene matches. Per germline, CDR1 SGHTA and CDR2 FQGTGA. The CDR3 DNA sequence: TGTGCCAGCAGCTTAACAAGTCTAGCGGGAGATGGCACAGATACGCAGTATTTT. It codes for CASSLTSLAGDGTDTQYF.

The chain uses TRBV29-1 and TRBJ2-7; 7 nucleotides line up with TRBD2. The CDR3 is 12 residues long. Per germline, CDR1 SQVTM and CDR2 ANQGSEA. The V segment lost 7 bases and the J segment 1 base; nucleotides outside the gene matches: 4. CDR3 nucleotides: TGCAGCGCTTTAGCGGGTTCCTACGAGCAGTACTTC. As protein: CSALAGSYEQYF.

The rearrangement joins TRBV5-1 to TRBJ2-3; D tentatively reads TRBD1 or TRBD2 (5 bases each). V was trimmed by 6 bases and J by 0 bases, leaving 11 bases between them. This CDR3 contains 14 residues. CDR1 SGHRS and CDR2 YFSETQ come from the germline V gene. CDR3 sequence: CASTQGESTDTQYF. Here the CDR3 DNA reads TGCGCCAGCACCCAGGGAGAGAGCACAGATACGCAGTATTTT.

V gene TRBV6-1 combines with J gene TRBJ1-6; D unclear. With 8 bases removed from V and 8 bases from J, the gap between germline ends came to 19 bases. The CDR3 extends over 15 amino acids. Per the germline V gene, CDR1 is MNHNS and CDR2 is SASEGT. CDR3 protein: CASQMYKYNDSPLHF. The CDR3 DNA is TGTGCCAGCCAAATGTACAAGTACAATGATTCACCCCTCCACTTT.

The chain has TRBV7-2 and TRBJ2-5, with no clear D. The J call may be mistaken, given a closer DNA end match to TRBJ2-1. This CDR3 spans 15 amino acids. The germline V gene encodes CDR1 SGHTA and CDR2 FQGNSA. CDR3 region: CASSLMGVGQETQFF. The CDR3 region has the DNA TGTGCCAGCAGCTTAATGGGTGTCGGCCAAGAGACCCAGTTCTTC.

The chain has TRBV4-2 and TRBJ2-7, with 14 bases that match TRBD2. The V segment lost 4 bases and the J segment 4 bases; nucleotides outside the gene matches: 12. The CDR3 is made up of 18 amino acids. Germline CDR1 reads LGHNA; CDR2 reads YNFKEQ. Here the CDR3 reads CASSLGTSGRSFVYEQYF. The CDR3 region has the DNA TGTGCCAGCAGCCTAGGGACTAGCGGGAGAAGCTTTGTATACGAGCAGTACTTC.

The chain is built from TRBV7-9 and TRBJ2-1; D remains ambiguous. The germline V gene encodes CDR1 SEHNR and CDR2 FQNEAQ (reference sequence). Trimming cost V 5 bases and J 5 bases, with 10 bases left between them. The CDR3 totals 13 residues. The CDR3 loop is CASSPPNNNEQFF. CDR3 sequence (DNA): TGTGCCAGCAGCCCGCCCAACAACAATGAGCAGTTCTTC.